This TCR beta chain originates from a study of blood T cell repertoires in COVID-19. Trimming removed 0 bases at V and 7 bases at J, with 9 bases between. The CDR3 has 12 residues. Germline CDR1 reads GTSNPN; CDR2 reads SVGIG (reference sequence). TCRdb's copy holds only in-frame clones and misses some; the assay was immunoSEQ multiplex PCR. The top ten hold roughly 0.8% of the sample, which has approximately 300,000 clones, more than 85% seen once. The V gene is TRBV30, the J gene TRBJ2-5; D gene uncertain. The sequence was collected from a man aged 30 to 39 with acute or convalescent COVID-19. Input material: peripheral blood. The DNA of the CDR3 is TGTGCCTGGAGTGTACACACGGGGACCCAGTACTTC. It codes for CAWSVHTGTQYF.